This T cell receptor (beta chain) originates from a study of beta chain features in type 1 diabetes. This clone occurred a few times. Its antigen is as yet unknown. J lost 5 bases, V lost 8 bases, and 7 bases had no gene match. This CDR3 is built from 12 residues. CDR1 is GTSNPN, CDR2 SVGIG, per germline (reference sequence). Overall study findings and caveats: In every one of the four CD4+ subsets, TCRB CDR3s were moderately but significantly shorter in Type 1 diabetes patients.

Expressed TCRB transcripts got sequenced, as all isolated RNA was reverse transcribed. Generated by immunoSEQ multiplex PCR, the TCRdb table keeps only in-frame clones and is missing some. The data hold some 190,000 clones, with approximately 8.1% observed a single time. This chain links TRBV30 with TRBJ2-7; 9 bases agree with TRBD1. This sequence originates from a man in his late teens or twenties with type 1 diabetes. Sequencing input: central memory CD4+ T cells from blood. The CDR3 DNA follows: TGTGCCAGTGACAGGGGGTCCGACGAGCAGTACTTC. Amino acids: CASDRGSDEQYF.